The TCR beta chain described here comes from a study of cytomegalovirus exposure and HLA in healthy donors. The germline V gene has CDR1 SNHLY and CDR2 FYNNEI. The CDR3 spans 13 residues. The ends lost 9 bases at V and 2 bases at J; junction bases unmatched: 4. PCR used 60 Vbeta primers and 13 Jbeta primers. The repertoire was sequenced with immunoSEQ multiplex PCR; TCRdb's copy has only in-frame clones and lacks some. This listing includes approximately 200,000 clones. The V gene is TRBV2, the J gene TRBJ2-5; 9 nucleotides line up with TRBD1. The source is a boy aged 5-17 years in good health and CMV-seronegative. Specimen: PBMCs. CDR3 sequence: CASPDRGQETQYF. As DNA, the CDR3 is TGTGCCAGTCCGGACAGGGGTCAAGAGACCCAGTACTTC.